The TCR beta chain described here comes from a study of blood T cell repertoires in COVID-19. The overall study: Whether acute or convalescent, the COVID-19 samples came from the United States, Italy and Spain. In each case, the material was cDNA or gDNA derived from T cells, B-cell-depleted T cells, or PBMCs.

The protocol was immunoSEQ multiplex PCR, while the TCRdb copy is restricted to in-frame clones and leaves out a portion. The sample has some 310,000 clones; roughly 90% are singletons. Participant-given clinical history determined each cohort assignment. A few counts support this clone. There are 16 residues in the CDR3. In germline, CDR1 is SNHLY, CDR2 FYNNEI. The V gene lost 6 bases and the J gene lost 1 base, with 15 bases spanning the gap. The source of this sequence is a woman aged 25 to 39 who had recovered from COVID-19. V and J are TRBV2 and TRBJ2-2; D gene ambiguous. Sequencing was performed on PBMCs or T cells enriched from blood (not recorded which). The CDR3 DNA sequence: TGTGCCAGCAGCGAATTGGCTCTGGTGAACACCGGGGAGCTGTTTTTT. Translating it yields CASSELALVNTGELFF.